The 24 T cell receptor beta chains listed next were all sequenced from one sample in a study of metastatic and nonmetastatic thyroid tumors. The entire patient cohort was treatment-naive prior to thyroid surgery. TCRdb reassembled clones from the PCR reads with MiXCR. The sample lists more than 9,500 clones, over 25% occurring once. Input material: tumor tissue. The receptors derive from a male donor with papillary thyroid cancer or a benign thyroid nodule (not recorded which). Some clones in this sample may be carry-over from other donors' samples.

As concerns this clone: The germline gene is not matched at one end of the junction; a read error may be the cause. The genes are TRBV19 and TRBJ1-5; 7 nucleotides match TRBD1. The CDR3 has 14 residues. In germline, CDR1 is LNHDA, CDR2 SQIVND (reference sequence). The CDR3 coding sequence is TGTGCCAGTGACCTCAGGGGGAGGAATCATCCCCAGCATTTT. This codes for CASDLRGRNHPQHF.

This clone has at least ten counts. The CDR3 coding sequence is TGCAGTGCTTACGATCCGCTAACGGGAGGAGGTGAGCAGTTCTTC. Translating gives CSAYDPLTGGGEQFF. The V and J genes are TRBV20-1 and TRBJ2-1; 7 positions match TRBD2. Trimming at V came to 5 bases and at J to 9 bases, leaving 16 bases not matched to a gene. The CDR3 contains 15 residues. Germline CDR1 reads DFQATT; CDR2 reads SNEGSKA (reference sequence).

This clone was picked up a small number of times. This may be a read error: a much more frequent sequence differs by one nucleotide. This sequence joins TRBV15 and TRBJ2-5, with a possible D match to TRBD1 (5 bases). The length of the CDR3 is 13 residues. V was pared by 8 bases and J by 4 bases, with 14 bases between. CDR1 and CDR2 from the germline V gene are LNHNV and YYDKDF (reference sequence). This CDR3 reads CATRLVRGETQYF. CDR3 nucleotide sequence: TGTGCCACCCGCCTGGTTAGGGGAGAGACCCAGTACTTC.

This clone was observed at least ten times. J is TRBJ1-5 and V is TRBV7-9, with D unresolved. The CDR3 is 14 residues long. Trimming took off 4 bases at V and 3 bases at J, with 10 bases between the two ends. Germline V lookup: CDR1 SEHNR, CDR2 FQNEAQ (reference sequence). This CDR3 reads CASSSDTNNQPQHF. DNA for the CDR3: TGTGCCAGCAGCTCTGATACAAACAATCAGCCCCAGCATTTT. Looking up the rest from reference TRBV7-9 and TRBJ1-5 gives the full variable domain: DTGVSQNPRHKITKRGQNVTFRCDPISEHNRLYWYRQTLGQGPEFLTYFQNEAQLEKSRLLSDRFSAERPKGSFSTLEIQRTEQGDSAMYLCASSSDTNNQPQHFGDGTRLSIL.

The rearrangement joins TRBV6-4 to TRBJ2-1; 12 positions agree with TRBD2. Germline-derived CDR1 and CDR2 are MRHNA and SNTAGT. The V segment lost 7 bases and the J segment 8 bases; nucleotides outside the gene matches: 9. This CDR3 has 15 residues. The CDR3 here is CASKMTSGSSDEQFF. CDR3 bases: TGTGCCAGCAAGATGACTAGCGGGAGTTCGGATGAGCAGTTCTTC.

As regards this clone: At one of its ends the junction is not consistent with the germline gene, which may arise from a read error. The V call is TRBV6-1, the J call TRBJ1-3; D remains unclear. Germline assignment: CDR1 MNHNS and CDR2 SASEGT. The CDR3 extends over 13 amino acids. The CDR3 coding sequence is TGCGCCACTTCGGACGTCTCTGGAAACACCATATATTTT. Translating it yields CATSDVSGNTIYF.

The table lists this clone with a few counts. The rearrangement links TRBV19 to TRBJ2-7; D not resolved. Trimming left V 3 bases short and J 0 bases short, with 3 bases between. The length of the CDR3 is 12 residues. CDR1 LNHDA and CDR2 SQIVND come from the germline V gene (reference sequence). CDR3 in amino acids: CASSMPSYEQYF. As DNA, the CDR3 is TGTGCCAGTAGTATGCCCTCCTACGAGCAGTACTTC.

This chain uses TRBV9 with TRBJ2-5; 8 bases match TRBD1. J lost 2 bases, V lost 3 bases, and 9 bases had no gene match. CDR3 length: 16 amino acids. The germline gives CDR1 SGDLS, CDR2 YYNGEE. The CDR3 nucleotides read TGTGCCAGCAGCGGACCTGGGACAGGTGGACAAGAGACCCAGTACTTC. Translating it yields CASSGPGTGGQETQYF.

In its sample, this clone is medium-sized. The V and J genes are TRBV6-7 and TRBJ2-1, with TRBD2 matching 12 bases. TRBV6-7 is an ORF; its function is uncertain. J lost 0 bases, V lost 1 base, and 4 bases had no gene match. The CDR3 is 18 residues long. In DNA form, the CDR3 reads TGTGCCAGCAGTTACTTACTAGCGGGGGGACGCTCCTACAATGAGCAGTTCTTC. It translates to CASSYLLAGGRSYNEQFF.

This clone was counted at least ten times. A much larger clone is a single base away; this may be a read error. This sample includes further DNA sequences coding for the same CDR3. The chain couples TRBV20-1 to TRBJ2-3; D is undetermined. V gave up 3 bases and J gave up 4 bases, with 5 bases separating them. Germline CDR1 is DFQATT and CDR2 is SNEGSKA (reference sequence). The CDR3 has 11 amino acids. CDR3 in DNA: TGCAGTGCTAGTAGGGCAGATACGCAGTATTTT. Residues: CSASRADTQYF.

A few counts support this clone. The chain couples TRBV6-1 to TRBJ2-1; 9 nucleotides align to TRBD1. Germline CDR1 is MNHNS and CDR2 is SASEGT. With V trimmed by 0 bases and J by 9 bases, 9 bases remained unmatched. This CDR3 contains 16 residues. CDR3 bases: TGTGCCAGCAGTGAAGCTACCGGGACAGGGAGTACTGAGCAGTTCTTC. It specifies CASSEATGTGSTEQFF.

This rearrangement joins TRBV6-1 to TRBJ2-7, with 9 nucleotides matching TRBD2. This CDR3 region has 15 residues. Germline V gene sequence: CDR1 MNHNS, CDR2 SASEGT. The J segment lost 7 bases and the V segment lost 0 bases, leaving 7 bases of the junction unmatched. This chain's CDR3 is CASSEAGSGREEQYF. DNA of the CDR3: TGTGCCAGCAGTGAAGCCGGTAGCGGGAGAGAAGAGCAGTACTTC.

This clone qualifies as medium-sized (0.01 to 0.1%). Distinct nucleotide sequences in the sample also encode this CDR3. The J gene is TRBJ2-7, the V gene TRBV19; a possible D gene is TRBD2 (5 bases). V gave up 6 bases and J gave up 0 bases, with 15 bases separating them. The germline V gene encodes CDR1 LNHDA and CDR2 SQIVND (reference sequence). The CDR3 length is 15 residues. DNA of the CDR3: TGTGCCAGTAGCCGGAAACCAACTAGCTCCTACGAGCAGTACTTC. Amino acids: CASSRKPTSSYEQYF.

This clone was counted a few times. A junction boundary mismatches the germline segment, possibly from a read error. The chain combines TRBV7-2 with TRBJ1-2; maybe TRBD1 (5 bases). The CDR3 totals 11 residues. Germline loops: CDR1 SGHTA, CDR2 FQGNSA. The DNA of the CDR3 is TGTGCCAGCAGCCTGAACAGGTTCCTTCTCTTC. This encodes CASSLNRFLLF. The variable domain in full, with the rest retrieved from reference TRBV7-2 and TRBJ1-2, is GAGVSQSPSNKVTEKGKDVELRCDPISGHTALYWYRQSLGQGLEFLIYFQGNSAPDKSGLPSDRFSAERTGGSVSTLTIQRTQQEDSAVYLCASSLNRFLLFGSGTRLTVV.

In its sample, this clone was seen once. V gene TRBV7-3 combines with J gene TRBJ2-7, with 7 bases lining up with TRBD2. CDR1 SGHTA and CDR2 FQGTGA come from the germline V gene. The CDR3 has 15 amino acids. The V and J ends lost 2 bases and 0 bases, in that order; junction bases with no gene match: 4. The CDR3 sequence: CASSLGGSLSYEQYF. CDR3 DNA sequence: TGTGCCAGCAGCTTAGGCGGGAGCCTCTCCTACGAGCAGTACTTC.

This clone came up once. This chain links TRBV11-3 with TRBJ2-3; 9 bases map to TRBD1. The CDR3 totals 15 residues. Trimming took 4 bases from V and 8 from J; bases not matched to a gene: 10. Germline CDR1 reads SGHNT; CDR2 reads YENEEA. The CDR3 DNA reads TGTGCCAGCAGCTCCTCCGGGACAGGGTTTCCTACGCAGTATTTT. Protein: CASSSSGTGFPTQYF.

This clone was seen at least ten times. CDR3 in amino acids: CSARAPGGRTGELFF. DNA of the CDR3: TGCAGTGCTAGAGCCCCTGGGGGGCGCACCGGGGAGCTGTTTTTT. V gene TRBV20-1 combines with J gene TRBJ2-2; D could derive from TRBD1 or TRBD2 (6 bases each). The CDR3 is 15 amino acids. Trimming pared 1 base from V and 4 bases from J, leaving 13 bases between. Germline values: CDR1 DFQATT, CDR2 SNEGSKA (reference sequence).

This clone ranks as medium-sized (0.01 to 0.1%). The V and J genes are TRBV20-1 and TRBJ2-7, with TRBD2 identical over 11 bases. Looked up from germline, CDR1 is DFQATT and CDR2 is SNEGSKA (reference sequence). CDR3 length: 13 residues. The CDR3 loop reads CSGIAGGHDEQYV. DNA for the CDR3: TGCAGCGGAATAGCGGGAGGGCACGACGAGCAGTACGTC.

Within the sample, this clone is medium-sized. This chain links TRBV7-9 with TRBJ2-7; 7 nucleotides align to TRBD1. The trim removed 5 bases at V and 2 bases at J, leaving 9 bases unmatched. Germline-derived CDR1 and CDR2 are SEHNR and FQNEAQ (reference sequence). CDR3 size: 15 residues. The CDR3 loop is CASSPAGTVTYEQYF. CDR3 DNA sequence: TGTGCCAGCAGCCCCGCCGGGACAGTAACCTACGAGCAGTACTTC.

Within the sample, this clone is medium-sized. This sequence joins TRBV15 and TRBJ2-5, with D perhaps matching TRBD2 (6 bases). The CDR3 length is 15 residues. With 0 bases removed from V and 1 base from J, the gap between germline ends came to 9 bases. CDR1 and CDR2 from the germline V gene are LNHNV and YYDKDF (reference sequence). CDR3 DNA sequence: TGTGCCACCAGCAGAGAGCTGGGGGGCCAAGAGACCCAGTACTTC. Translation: CATSRELGGQETQYF.

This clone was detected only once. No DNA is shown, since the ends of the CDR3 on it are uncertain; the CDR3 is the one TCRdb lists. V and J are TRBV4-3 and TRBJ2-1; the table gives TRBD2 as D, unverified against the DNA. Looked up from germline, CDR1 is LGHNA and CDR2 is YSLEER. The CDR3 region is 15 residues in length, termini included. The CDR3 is CASTQDVGAGAPQVF.

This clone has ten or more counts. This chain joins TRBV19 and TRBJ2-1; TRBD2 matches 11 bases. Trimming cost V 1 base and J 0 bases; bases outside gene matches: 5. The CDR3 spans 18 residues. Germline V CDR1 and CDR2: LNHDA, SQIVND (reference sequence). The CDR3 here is CASSIGTSGPGSYNEQFF. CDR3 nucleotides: TGTGCCAGTAGTATAGGGACTAGCGGGCCCGGCTCCTACAATGAGCAGTTCTTC.

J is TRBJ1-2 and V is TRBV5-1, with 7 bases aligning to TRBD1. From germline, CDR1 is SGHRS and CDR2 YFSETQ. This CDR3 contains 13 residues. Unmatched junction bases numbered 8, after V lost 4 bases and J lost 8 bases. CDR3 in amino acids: CASSRGGGRGYTF. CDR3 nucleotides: TGCGCCAGCAGCCGGGGAGGGGGCCGGGGCTACACCTTC. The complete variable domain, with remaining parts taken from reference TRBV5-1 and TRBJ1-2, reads KAGVTQTPRYLIKTRGQQVTLSCSPISGHRSVSWYQQTPGQGLQFLFEYFSETQRNKGNFPGRFSGRQFSNSRSEMNVSTLELGDSALYLCASSRGGGRGYTFGSGTRLTVV.

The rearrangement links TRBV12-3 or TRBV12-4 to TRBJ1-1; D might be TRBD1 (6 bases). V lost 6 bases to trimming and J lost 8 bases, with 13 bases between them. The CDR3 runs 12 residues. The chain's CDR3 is CASSWGGAEAFF. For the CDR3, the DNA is TGTGCCAGCAGCTGGGGGGGGGCCGAAGCTTTCTTT.